A selection of T cell receptor beta chains follows, all from one sample in a study of blood T cell repertoires in COVID-19. TCRdb's table, derived via immunoSEQ multiplex PCR, lists solely in-frame clones and lacks some. This sample has some 170,000 clones, with 85% to 90% found just once. The sequenced sample was peripheral blood. The receptors here all came from a woman in her sixties with acute or convalescent COVID-19. Each CDR3 is given without its conserved first and last residue. Fields, in order: CDR3 length, J gene, V gene, CDR3 protein.

>16|TRBJ1-5|TRBV5-1
ASSLWGRAEGGNQPQH
>12|TRBJ2-1|TRBV20-1
SASITGLYNEQF
>12|TRBJ1-1|TRBV28
ASSSVVLNTEAF
>13|TRBJ2-7|TRBV27
ASRRYRESSYEQY
>13|TRBJ1-1|TRBV13
ASRQRTGDGTEAF
>13|TRBJ1-1|TRBV6-1
ASSEVADRGAEAF
>11|TRBJ1-5|TRBV6-6
ASSPYPAQPQH
>12|TRBJ1-1|TRBV20-1
SASSAGGGTEAF
>11|TRBJ2-7|TRBV19
ASSMAGHYEQY
>12|TRBJ1-2|TRBV19
ASSMGTGLYGYT
>11|TRBJ1-4|TRBV2
ASSVGGAEKLF
>15|TRBJ2-7|TRBV14
ASSQALGSSGHYEQY
>13|TRBJ1-1|TRBV5-1
ASSLAPTGNTEAF
>11|TRBJ1-3|TRBV10-3
AINGQSGNTIY
>14|TRBJ2-3|TRBV5-4
ASSSVSAASTDTQY
>10|TRBJ2-1|TRBV6-5
ASSTPGNEQF
>12|TRBJ1-1|TRBV2
ASTQQGRSTEAF
>15|TRBJ2-3|TRBV11-2
ASNRGVAGAGTDTQY
>12|TRBJ2-7|TRBV23-1
ASSQSGSVYEQY
>14|TRBJ1-2|TRBV6-5
ASSYSSSMRGYGYT
>12|TRBJ1-1|TRBV13
ASSFRGHNTEAF
>13|TRBJ1-6|TRBV13
ASSLRDRGGTPLH
>10|TRBJ1-3|TRBV3-1/TRBV3-2
ASSYGGNTIY
>10|TRBJ2-7|TRBV9
ASGQYGYEQY
>10|TRBJ2-3|TRBV25-1
ASSGWRDTQY
>12|TRBJ2-2|TRBV6-4
ASSDGQDTGELF
>14|TRBJ2-3|TRBV11-3
ASSDRLEDGTDTQY
>11|TRBJ1-5|TRBV29-1
SVGGVSNQPQH
>13|TRBJ2-2|TRBV9
ASSASGREGGELF
>11|TRBJ1-2|TRBV28
ASSLGQNYGYT
>9|TRBJ1-1|TRBV21-1
ASIPPEEAF
>11|TRBJ2-2|TRBV2
ASTSLNTGELF
>13|TRBJ1-3|TRBV9
ASSVGGQGGNTIY
>8|TRBJ1-2|TRBV6-1
ASSDEVLS
>14|TRBJ2-5|TRBV15
ATSRRRGQGLETQY
>13|TRBJ2-1|TRBV18
ASSPQLAGAREQF
>11|TRBJ1-2|TRBV11-2
ASSSLRHAGYT
>12|TRBJ2-2|TRBV27
ARGGTDFPGELF
>13|TRBJ1-2|TRBV5-1
ASSLVDRTKYGYT
>12|TRBJ2-1|TRBV11-3
ASSQGLRLSEQF
>13|TRBJ2-1|TRBV18
ASSPPGGTYNEQF
>10|TRBJ1-4|TRBV14
ASSLLNEKLF
>11|TRBJ1-2|TRBV28
ASSSQGYYGYT
>13|TRBJ1-3|TRBV7-9
ASSPGLVSGNTIY
>13|TRBJ1-4|TRBV18
ASSPYPATNEKLF
>12|TRBJ2-5|TRBV19
ASSKGGQTETQY
>12|TRBJ2-7|TRBV27
ASSLGLGPYEQY
>14|TRBJ1-2|TRBV3-1/TRBV3-2
ASSWGDRGERYGYT
>11|TRBJ1-2|TRBV7-9
ASSSNRNYGYT
>10|TRBJ2-5|TRBV5-6
ASSLAVETQY
>13|TRBJ2-5|TRBV5-1
ASSLPGGRGETQY
>11|TRBJ2-5|TRBV18
ASSPDRIETQY